One and the same sample provided the 30 T cell receptor beta chains below, sequenced in a study of cytomegalovirus exposure and HLA in healthy donors (dated by TCRdb to between 2016 and 2019). Libraries were prepared through the immunoSEQ multiplex PCR assay. For the multiplex PCR, a mixture combining 60 forward primers for TCR Vbeta segments and 13 reverse primers for TCR Jbeta segments was used. TCRdb mirrors the immuneACCESS table, restricted to in-frame sequences. Some clones are absent from its copies; in checked studies, under half trace to an unresolved V gene, and the reason for the others is unknown. This sample gives about 92,000 clones in total; around 85% of them show up just once. About 1.2% of the sample is in the top ten clones. Material for sequencing was PBMCs. These receptors were obtained from a girl aged 2 to 10 in good health and CMV-seropositive.

This clone was seen only a few times. The chain links TRBV5-1 to TRBJ1-1; 7 nucleotides agree with TRBD1. Trimming cost V 0 bases and J 4 bases; bases outside gene matches: 12. The CDR3 spans 17 residues. CDR1 and CDR2 from the germline V gene are SGHRS and YFSETQ. The CDR3 sequence is CASSLAPGQLSGTEAFF. CDR3 coding DNA: TGCGCCAGCAGCTTGGCCCCGGGACAGCTAAGCGGCACTGAAGCTTTCTTT.

This clone was observed a handful of times. The chain is built from TRBV19 and TRBJ2-1; no clear D. Deletions cut 0 bases from V and 5 bases from J, with 5 bases between. Germline lookup yields CDR1 LNHDA and CDR2 SQIVND (reference sequence). This CDR3 is 13 amino acids long. The DNA for the CDR3 is TGTGCCAGTAGTATAGACGGAGACAATGAGCAGTTCTTC. Its protein is CASSIDGDNEQFF.

This clone has more than one count but fewer than ten. The gene calls are TRBV30 and TRBJ2-7; TRBD2 matches 8 bases. The V and J ends lost 4 bases and 4 bases, in that order; junction bases with no gene match: 6. There are 13 residues in the CDR3. CDR1 is GTSNPN, CDR2 SVGIG, per germline (reference sequence). Written as DNA, the CDR3 is TGTGCCTGGACGGGAGGGCGCTTTTACGAGCAGTACTTC. It encodes CAWTGGRFYEQYF.

This clone has just one count. V usage is TRBV11-2 and J usage is TRBJ1-2; 11 bases fit TRBD1. V trimming: 5 bases; J trimming: 4 bases; junction bases outside the gene matches: 6. CDR3 length equals 15 residues. CDR1 SGHAT and CDR2 FQNNGV come from the germline V gene. The CDR3 region has the DNA TGTGCCAGCAGCCCTCGGACAGGGGGCACCTATGGCTACACCTTC. It translates to CASSPRTGGTYGYTF.

The V gene is TRBV6-5, the J gene TRBJ1-2, with D possibly TRBD1 on 5 matching bases. Germline CDR1 is MNHEY and CDR2 is SVGAGI. The V and J ends lost 4 bases and 4 bases respectively, with 10 bases between them. CDR3 length: 13 amino acids. The CDR3 sequence: CASSFADSYGYTF. The CDR3 nucleotides read TGTGCCAGCAGTTTTGCCGACAGCTATGGCTACACCTTC.

This chain joins TRBV7-9 and TRBJ2-7; a weak D match, TRBD1 (5 bases). This CDR3 has 14 residues. The germline V and J ends were trimmed by 5 bases and 3 bases, with 14 bases remaining between them. The germline V gene has CDR1 SEHNR and CDR2 FQNEAQ (reference sequence). This CDR3 reads CASSKLDRGYEQYF. CDR3 nucleotide sequence: TGTGCCAGCAGCAAGCTAGACAGAGGCTACGAGCAGTACTTC.

This sequence joins TRBV4-1 and TRBJ1-2, with TRBD1 matching 8 bases. This CDR3 comprises 15 residues. V lost 1 base and J lost 3; bases outside the gene matches: 4. Germline V lookup: CDR1 MGHRA, CDR2 YSYEKL. CDR3: CASSQVEDRDYGYTF. The CDR3 bases are TGCGCCAGCAGCCAAGTTGAGGACAGGGACTATGGCTACACCTTC.

This clone was recorded only once. The rearrangement links TRBV4-3 to TRBJ1-5; D is uncertain. Between the trimmed V and J ends, which lost 3 bases and 5 bases, there was a span of 14 bases. CDR3 length equals 15 residues. The germline V gene has CDR1 LGHNA and CDR2 YSLEER. CDR3 bases: TGCGCCAGCAGCCAGTCGCGATCCTTTTATCAGCCCCAGCATTTT. Its translation is CASSQSRSFYQPQHF.

The gene calls are TRBV27 and TRBJ2-1; 10 positions agree with TRBD1. V lost 6 bases, J lost 3 bases, and 8 bases stayed unmatched. In germline, CDR1 is MNHEY, CDR2 SMNVEV (reference sequence). The CDR3 totals 16 residues. In nucleotides, the CDR3 is TGTGCCAGCAGCTACAACGGGGACAGGGGCTACAATGAGCAGTTCTTC. Translation: CASSYNGDRGYNEQFF.

To note about this clone: Its ends do not fully match the called genes, so a read error is possible. The chain links TRBV7-7 to TRBJ2-7, with D possibly matching TRBD1 (6 bases). From germline, CDR1 is SSHAT and CDR2 FNYEAQ (reference sequence). The CDR3 contains 13 residues. The CDR3 DNA reads TGTGCTAGCAGCTTGAAGGACAGTGCCGAGCAGTACTTC. Translating it yields CASSLKDSAEQYF.

The gene calls are TRBV30 and TRBJ1-5; possibly TRBD1 for D (6 bases). Germline V gene sequence: CDR1 GTSNPN, CDR2 SVGIG (reference sequence). V was trimmed by 1 base and J by 5 bases, leaving 15 bases between them. CDR3 length: 15 residues. In nucleotides, the CDR3 is TGTGCCTGGAGTGAAGGGACACGAAGGGATCAGCCCCAGCATTTT. Translated: CAWSEGTRRDQPQHF.

The chain has TRBV30 and TRBJ1-2; D perhaps matches TRBD1 (5 bases). Trimming removed 2 bases from V and 8 bases from J, with 12 bases in between. Germline V gene sequence: CDR1 GTSNPN, CDR2 SVGIG (reference sequence). The CDR3 is 12 amino acids. The DNA of the CDR3 is TGTGCCTGGAGTTCCCGTACAGGAGGCTACACCTTC. Translation: CAWSSRTGGYTF.

The rearrangement uses TRBV4-1 and TRBJ2-7; the D is unclear. The CDR3 has 15 amino acids. V was trimmed by 3 bases and J by 1 base, leaving 13 bases between them. Looked up from germline, CDR1 is MGHRA and CDR2 is YSYEKL. The chain's CDR3 is CASSQNAGISYEQYF. The CDR3 nucleotides are TGCGCCAGCAGCCAGAACGCAGGTATATCCTACGAGCAGTACTTC.

The chain carries TRBV6-5 and TRBJ2-2, with TRBD1 as a possible D gene (6 bases). The CDR3 consists of 15 residues. The V gene's germline CDR1 is MNHEY and CDR2 SVGAGI. V lost 0 bases and J lost 11, with 16 bases in between. CDR3 DNA sequence: TGTGCCAGCAGTTACTCGAGTGGACAGCTAGACGAGCTGTTTTTT. Protein: CASSYSSGQLDELFF.

The CDR3 loop is CASSEETGRSGYTF. The CDR3, as DNA: TGTGCCAGCAGTGAAGAGACAGGGAGGTCTGGCTACACCTTC. The chain couples TRBV6-1 to TRBJ1-2; 7 nucleotides agree with TRBD1. V trimming: 1 base; J trimming: 7 bases; junction bases outside the gene matches: 6. The CDR3 totals 14 residues. The germline CDR1 and CDR2 sequences are MNHNS and SASEGT.

The chain links TRBV4-2 to TRBJ1-3; D not resolved. Trimming pared 4 bases from V and 0 bases from J, leaving 10 bases between. CDR1 and CDR2 from the germline V gene are LGHNA and YNFKEQ. This CDR3 has 15 amino acids. The CDR3 DNA reads as TGTGCCAGCAGCCGTTCTGAGGGCTCTGGAAACACCATATATTTT. Amino acid sequence: CASSRSEGSGNTIYF.

This clone has just one count. V gene TRBV19 combines with J gene TRBJ2-7; possibly TRBD1 for D (6 bases). Trimming pared 7 bases from V and 5 bases from J, leaving 18 bases between. CDR3 length: 14 residues. Per the germline V gene, CDR1 is LNHDA and CDR2 is SQIVND (reference sequence). The CDR3 sequence is CASTLDRGSDEQYF. The CDR3 nucleotides read TGTGCCAGTACCTTGGACAGAGGATCCGACGAGCAGTACTTC.

The chain carries TRBV6-1 and TRBJ1-1, with a weak D call TRBD1 (6 bases). The V gene lost 10 bases and the J gene lost 8 bases, with 20 bases spanning the gap. The germline V gene encodes CDR1 MNHNS and CDR2 SASEGT. The CDR3 is made up of 13 amino acids. CDR3 amino acids: CAITNPNTGEAFF. The DNA for the CDR3 is TGTGCCATTACGAACCCAAACACAGGGGAAGCTTTCTTT.

V is TRBV6-1 and J is TRBJ1-2; 7 bases align to TRBD1. The V and J ends lost 7 bases and 4 bases, in that order; junction bases with no gene match: 6. The CDR3 covers 13 residues. Germline V lookup: CDR1 MNHNS, CDR2 SASEGT. CDR3 in amino acids: CASNAGGSYGYTF. CDR3 DNA: TGTGCCAGCAACGCAGGGGGGAGCTATGGCTACACCTTC.

The V and J genes are TRBV19 and TRBJ2-2; 10 bases align to TRBD2. Germline CDR1 LNHDA, CDR2 SQIVND (reference sequence). V gave up 10 bases and J gave up 6 bases; unmatched junction bases: 8. This CDR3 region has 14 residues. The CDR3 nucleotides read TGTGCCACGGCTAGCGGGAGAGGAGCCGGGGAGCTGTTTTTT. Translated: CATASGRGAGELFF.

The rearrangement joins TRBV2 to TRBJ2-1; possibly TRBD1 for D (6 bases). Germline V lookup: CDR1 SNHLY, CDR2 FYNNEI. The CDR3 extends over 18 amino acids. Trimming shortened V by 1 base and J by 8 bases, and 24 bases separated the two germline ends. The CDR3 sequence: CASSEDTQQGSVFDEQFF. CDR3 DNA sequence: TGTGCCAGCAGTGAAGACACCCAACAGGGTTCTGTCTTCGATGAGCAGTTCTTC.

V gene TRBV19 combines with J gene TRBJ2-2; 15 bases fit TRBD2. V lost 6 bases to trimming and J lost 5 bases; unmatched junction nucleotides: 7. Per germline, CDR1 LNHDA and CDR2 SQIVND (reference sequence). The CDR3 extends over 17 amino acids. Here the CDR3 reads CASRKGTSGRSTGELFF. CDR3 DNA: TGTGCCAGTAGAAAAGGGACTAGCGGGAGGAGTACCGGGGAGCTGTTTTTT.

The chain links TRBV5-1 to TRBJ1-1; possibly TRBD1 for D (5 bases). This CDR3 has 14 residues. V lost 0 bases to trimming and J lost 5 bases, with 11 bases between them. In germline, CDR1 is SGHRS, CDR2 YFSETQ. CDR3 in amino acids: CASSLDRLGTEAFF. DNA for the CDR3: TGCGCCAGCAGCTTGGACAGGTTGGGGACTGAAGCTTTCTTT.

V gene TRBV30 combines with J gene TRBJ2-1; TRBD2 matches at 8 bases. This CDR3 has 17 residues. Germline CDR1 is GTSNPN and CDR2 is SVGIG (reference sequence). With 3 bases clipped from V and 2 bases from J, the junction kept 12 bases outside the gene matches. The CDR3: CAWSDPSGPLTYNEQFF. CDR3 in DNA: TGTGCCTGGAGCGACCCTAGCGGGCCTTTAACCTACAATGAGCAGTTCTTC.

V and J are TRBV4-3 and TRBJ2-1; D call uncertain. CDR1 is LGHNA and CDR2 is YSLEER in the germline V gene. The CDR3 has 16 amino acids. The V end lost 0 bases, the J end lost 3 bases, and 12 bases lay between the germline ends. CDR3 sequence (DNA): TGCGCCAGCAGCCAAGAAGGAGCCCTGATCTACAATGAGCAGTTCTTC. Its protein is CASSQEGALIYNEQFF.

The table lists this clone with a few counts. The chain carries TRBV25-1 and TRBJ2-5; TRBD2 might be the D (5 bases). The CDR3 is made up of 16 amino acids. Germline CDR1 is MGHDK and CDR2 is SYGVNS. The V end was cut by 3 bases, the J end by 4 bases, with 18 bases between. CDR3 sequence reads: CASSDAAGVMGETQYF. CDR3 DNA sequence: TGTGCCAGCAGTGACGCCGCCGGGGTTATGGGAGAGACCCAGTACTTC.

V gene TRBV5-5 combines with J gene TRBJ1-2; D ambiguous. The CDR3 is 12 amino acids. The V end lost 0 bases, the J end lost 4 bases, and 4 bases lay between the germline ends. Germline CDR1 is SGHKS and CDR2 is YYEKEE (reference sequence). The CDR3 region has the DNA TGTGCCAGCAGCTTGGTAGTCTATGGCTACACCTTC. It translates to CASSLVVYGYTF. Full variable domain (outside the CDR3, taken from reference TRBV5-5 and TRBJ1-2): DAGVTQSPTHLIKTRGQQVTLRCSPISGHKSVSWYQQVLGQGPQFIFQYYEKEERGRGNFPDRFSARQFPNYSSELNVNALLLGDSALYLCASSLVVYGYTFGSGTRLTVV.

The CDR3 coding sequence is TGCAGCGTTGACTCAGGAGGGGAAAAACTGTTTTTT. Encoded protein: CSVDSGGEKLFF. The chain carries TRBV29-1 and TRBJ1-4; no clear D gene. V lost 3 bases, J lost 8 bases, and 10 bases lay in between. The CDR3 runs to 12 residues. Germline V gene data show CDR1 as SQVTM and CDR2 as ANQGSEA.

A remark on this clone: Other nucleotide sequences from this sample produce the same CDR3. This chain links TRBV29-1 with TRBJ2-3; maybe TRBD2 (6 bases). V was pared by 7 bases and J by 2 bases, with 13 bases between. Looked up from germline, CDR1 is SQVTM and CDR2 is ANQGSEA. The CDR3 sequence is 13 residues long. CDR3 residues: CSAPSVLTDTQYF. The CDR3 region has the DNA TGCAGCGCCCCTAGCGTACTCACAGATACGCAGTATTTT.

The chain is built from TRBV15 and TRBJ2-2; TRBD1 matches at 9 bases. Germline-derived CDR1 and CDR2 are LNHNV and YYDKDF (reference sequence). This CDR3 comprises 15 residues. J lost 6 bases, V lost 8 bases, and 10 bases had no gene match. The CDR3 DNA follows: TGTGCCACCGGACCCCGGGACAGGGCGGCCGGGGAGCTGTTTTTT. Amino acid sequence: CATGPRDRAAGELFF.